These T cell receptor beta chains were read from a single sample in a study of human T cells and chemical hapten exposure. TCRdb reprocessed the RACE reads with MiXCR, giving one entry per CDR3 protein. The table lists some 90,000 distinct CDR3 sequences, approximately 11% of them singletons. The sequencing used whole blood, collected in connection with sensitization to the hapten diphenylcyclopropenone (DPC). The origin of the receptors is a woman under 40 with alopecia areata. Some clones in this sample may be carry-over from other donors' samples. The CDR3 runs from the conserved cysteine through the conserved F or W. Clone size is given for some rows only: seen once, a few or many times, or a class if the clone is expanded.

CDR3aa | abundance | v_gene
CASRIGQGAPETQYF | NA | TRBV28
CASSFQLLGGTQYF | NA | TRBV7-7
CASSFLEETEAFF | many | TRBV7-2
CAIRTGQGAANEQFF | many | TRBV10-3
CASSTQVNTEAFF | many | TRBV5-1
CASSPVGQLNTEAFF | NA | TRBV14
CASSSAPQGRETQYF | few | TRBV11-2
CSARASTGKENIQYF | few | TRBV20-1
CATSRDSNNSPLHF | many | TRBV15
CSVVFGDGGELFF | many | TRBV29-1
CSSQGDTQYF | few | TRBV20-1
CASSQDRFLNEKLFF | few | TRBV11-3
CASSETAGGSTEQFF | few | TRBV2
CASSWATRANTGELFF | few | TRBV11-2
CASSLGLDGYTF | few | TRBV11-2
CAISLQGNTDTQYF | many | TRBV10-3
CASSSQVPGSQPQHF | NA | TRBV19
CASSGLAGADTQYF | many | TRBV6-1
CASSPRRGSGRVYEQFF | few | TRBV14
CASSSQGSNTEAFF | many | TRBV12-3/TRBV12-4
CASSLDRGSTDTQYF | many | TRBV11-2
CASSPTLWGSNQGDTQYF | NA | TRBV28
CSVDSGVGDTQYF | few | TRBV29-1